The 25 T cell receptor beta chains below all came from one sample that was sequenced in a study of CD4 and CD8 cells across lung adenocarcinoma regions. TCRdb reprocessed the PCR reads with MiXCR, giving one entry per CDR3 protein. The profile shows 15,000 to 20,000 distinct CDR3 sequences, 40% to 60% of them singletons. The sample comprised CD8+ T cells from the margin of a lung tumor. The source of these receptors is a male donor with lung adenocarcinoma. The CD4 and CD8 labels of this study may be unreliable.

The gene calls are TRBV6-5 and TRBJ2-1; D not resolved. The germline V gene has CDR1 MNHEY and CDR2 SVGAGI. V was trimmed by 0 bases and J by 0 bases, leaving 12 bases between them. The CDR3 is 17 amino acids. The CDR3 sequence is CASSYSISLSSYNEQFF. CDR3 nucleotides: TGTGCCAGCAGTTACTCGATTTCCTTGAGCTCCTACAATGAGCAGTTCTTC.

This clonotype was seen only a few times. The chain carries TRBV7-9 and TRBJ2-1; D may be TRBD2 (6 bases). With 3 bases removed from V and 6 bases from J, the gap between germline ends came to 15 bases. The CDR3 is 15 residues long. Germline V gene lookup returns CDR1 SEHNR and CDR2 FQNEAQ (reference sequence). The CDR3 DNA reads as TGTGCCAGCAGCTTCCTTAACGGGACTTCCAATGAGCAGTTCTTC. Its protein product is CASSFLNGTSNEQFF.

The V and J genes are TRBV4-1 and TRBJ2-5; D assignment may be TRBD1 or TRBD2 (5 bases each). Germline CDR1 reads MGHRA; CDR2 reads YSYEKL. The CDR3 loop spans 14 amino acids. Trimming shortened V by 1 base and J by 4 bases, and 10 bases separated the two germline ends. The CDR3 bases are TGCGCCAGCAGCCAAGTTGGGGGACGAGAGACCCAGTACTTC. Its translation is CASSQVGGRETQYF.

Worth noting for this clonotype: Compared with germline, one end of the junction differs, possibly owing to a read error. V is TRBV4-1 and J is TRBJ2-4; maybe TRBD2 (6 bases). The CDR3 is 15 residues long. Per the germline V gene, CDR1 is MGHRA and CDR2 is YSYEKL. CDR3 residues: CASSQGRGATNTQYF. In DNA, the CDR3 is TGCGCCAGCAGCCAGGGGCGGGGAGCCACAAACACTCAGTACTTT.

On this clonotype: One junction end does not reproduce the germline sequence, and a read error may be involved. V is TRBV6-5 and J is TRBJ2-3, with D perhaps TRBD1 or TRBD2 (6 bases each). The CDR3 sequence is 15 residues long. Germline CDR1 and CDR2: MNHEY and SVGAGI. The CDR3 loop reads CAGGYGRRDKETQYF. CDR3 bases: TGTGCCGGGGGTTACGGGAGACGGGACAAAGAGACCCAGTATTTC.

This clonotype was seen many times. The chain recombines TRBV11-3 with TRBJ2-1; 11 bases align to TRBD2. Germline V gives CDR1 SGHNT, CDR2 YENEEA. The CDR3 spans 14 residues. Trimming cost V 6 bases and J 11 bases; bases outside gene matches: 9. The CDR3 is CASSPHGTSGKQFF. The CDR3 nucleotides read TGTGCCAGCAGTCCCCACGGGACTAGCGGAAAGCAGTTCTTC.

The chain combines TRBV20-1 with TRBJ2-1, with TRBD2 identical over 10 bases. From germline, CDR1 is DFQATT and CDR2 SNEGSKA (reference sequence). The CDR3 length is 14 residues. Unmatched junction bases numbered 9, after V lost 6 bases and J lost 7 bases. DNA of the CDR3: TGCAGTGCAATGAGCGGGAGGGCCCGGAATGAGCAGTTCTTC. Its translation: CSAMSGRARNEQFF.

This clonotype was seen a handful of times. The chain joins TRBV27 to TRBJ2-1; D gene uncertain. The J call could be wrong; TRBJ2-5 is a better fit for the DNA end. Germline CDR1 reads MNHEY; CDR2 reads SMNVEV (reference sequence). This CDR3 contains 13 residues. The CDR3 is CASSLRPRETQYF. As DNA, the CDR3 is TGTGCCAGCAGTTTACGACCTCGAGAGACCCAGTACTTC.

For this clonotype: One junction end does not reproduce the germline sequence, and a read error may be involved. The chain couples TRBV7-2 to TRBJ2-4; either TRBD1 or TRBD2 may supply D (5 bases each). The CDR3 consists of 14 residues. Germline V gene data show CDR1 as SGHTA and CDR2 as FQGNSA. CDR3 in DNA: TGCCGCGGCACGGGGCGGTTAGCCAAAGACATTCAGTACTTC. Encoded protein: CRGTGRLAKDIQYF.

The chain employs TRBV10-3 and TRBJ2-4; TRBD1 might be the D (7 bases). Germline V lookup: CDR1 ENHRY, CDR2 SYGVKD. CDR3 length: 15 amino acids. The V and J ends lost 11 bases and 12 bases respectively, with 29 bases between them. CDR3 in amino acids: CAGGLRGCDKETQYF. In DNA, the CDR3 is TGTGCCGGGGGGCTCAGGGGGTGTGACAAAGAGACTCAGTACTTC.

This clonotype appeared many times. The rearrangement links TRBV4-1 to TRBJ2-7; D may be TRBD1 (7 bases). The CDR3 extends over 16 amino acids. V was trimmed by 0 bases and J by 1 base, leaving 13 bases between them. Looked up from germline, CDR1 is MGHRA and CDR2 is YSYEKL. CDR3 amino acids: CASSQEVAGQSYEQYF. The CDR3 DNA reads TGCGCCAGCAGCCAAGAGGTGGCGGGACAGTCCTACGAGCAGTACTTC.

The chain uses TRBV30 and TRBJ2-1; 9 bases line up with TRBD1. CDR3 length: 15 residues. Germline V gene data show CDR1 as GTSNPN and CDR2 as SVGIG (reference sequence). V gave up 1 base and J gave up 4 bases; unmatched junction bases: 5. CDR3 sequence: CAWSEGQGKYNEQFF. DNA for the CDR3: TGTGCCTGGAGTGAGGGACAGGGAAAGTACAATGAGCAGTTCTTC.

As to this clonotype: The junction shows a germline mismatch at one end, possibly a read error. DNA of the CDR3: TGTGCCAGCAGGGAAACGCAGACTAGGGGGACAGATGAGCAGTATTTC. Amino acids: CASRETQTRGTDEQYF. This chain connects TRBV6-1 to TRBJ2-1; perhaps TRBD1 as D (7 bases). The CDR3 has 16 amino acids. Germline CDR1 and CDR2: MNHNS and SASEGT.

This sequence joins TRBV6-5 and TRBJ1-5; D may be TRBD1 (5 bases). The germline V gene has CDR1 MNHEY and CDR2 SVGAGI. V shed 4 bases and J shed 0 bases, with 16 bases lying between them. CDR3 length equals 17 residues. In DNA form, the CDR3 reads TGTGCCAGCAGTTGGTCCGGGACTCCAAATAGCAATCAGCCCCAGCATTTT. It translates to CASSWSGTPNSNQPQHF.

This clonotype has ten or more counts. V usage is TRBV27 and J usage is TRBJ2-1, with 16 bases that match TRBD2. V was pared by 6 bases and J by 7 bases, with 6 bases of the junction left unmatched. Germline CDR1 MNHEY, CDR2 SMNVEV (reference sequence). There are 16 residues in the CDR3. The chain's CDR3 is CASRKAGLAGGNEQFF. CDR3 coding DNA: TGTGCCAGCAGAAAAGCGGGACTAGCGGGAGGGAATGAGCAGTTCTTC.

This chain connects TRBV3-1 to TRBJ2-1; TRBD1 aligns across 7 bases. The J call may be incorrect, as the DNA end agrees better with TRBJ2-7. The germline gives CDR1 LGHDT, CDR2 YNNKEL (reference sequence). The length of the CDR3 is 15 residues. CDR3: CASSQVPTGPYEQYF. The CDR3 DNA reads as TGTGCCAGCAGCCAAGTTCCGACAGGGCCCTACGAGCAGTACTTC.

To note about this clonotype: Sequence at one end of the junction differs from germline and may be a read error. V gene TRBV6-1 combines with J gene TRBJ2-4, with 7 bases matching TRBD2. The CDR3 consists of 15 residues. CDR1 MNHNS and CDR2 SASEGT come from the germline V gene. The CDR3 protein is CARGPGGWGQKIQYF. DNA of the CDR3: TGTGCCAGGGGCCCCGGGGGGTGGGGCCAAAAGATTCAGTACTTC.

V and J are TRBV6-1 and TRBJ2-3; D perhaps matches TRBD2 (6 bases). Germline CDR1 MNHNS, CDR2 SASEGT. The CDR3 totals 16 residues. CDR3 nucleotides: TGTGCTAGCGCGGGGTGGGGGAGCAGGGCCCCAGATACGCAGTATTTT. Its protein product is CASAGWGSRAPDTQYF.

This clonotype was picked up a small number of times. V usage is TRBV10-2 and J usage is TRBJ1-1, with 10 bases matching TRBD1. Per the germline V gene, CDR1 is WSHSY and CDR2 is SAAADI. This CDR3 has 16 residues. The V and J ends lost 3 bases and 8 bases, in that order; junction bases with no gene match: 12. CDR3 coding DNA: TGCGCCAGCAGTGAACCCCCCGGGACAGGGGTCAGGGAAGCTTTCTTT. This gives the protein CASSEPPGTGVREAFF.

The chain recombines TRBV6-1 with TRBJ2-1, with D perhaps assigned TRBD1 or TRBD2 (5 bases each). V dropped 6 bases and J dropped 9 bases, with 15 bases sitting between them. Looked up from germline, CDR1 is MNHNS and CDR2 is SASEGT. This CDR3 has 13 residues. The CDR3 spells CASSQVRGGEQFF. The CDR3 DNA reads TGTGCCAGCAGCCAAGTGAGGGGCGGTGAGCAGTTCTTC.

The chain couples TRBV6-1 to TRBJ1-2; 8 bases map to TRBD1. This CDR3 has 13 amino acids. J was trimmed by 14 bases and V by 6 bases; bases with no gene match: 14. Germline V lookup: CDR1 MNHNS, CDR2 SASEGT. The CDR3 loop is CASRPNRGVGFTF. The CDR3 DNA is TGTGCCAGCAGACCTAACAGGGGGGTAGGTTTTACCTTC.

This clonotype was detected many times. This may be a read error: a much more frequent sequence differs by one nucleotide. The CDR3 DNA reads TGTGCCAGCAGTGAACACGGGACAGTTATCCTCTATGAGCAGTACTTC. It translates to CASSEHGTVILYEQYF. This rearrangement joins TRBV6-1 to TRBJ2-5; 7 nucleotides agree with TRBD1. The V gene end was trimmed by 2 bases and the J gene end by 11 bases; junction bases not matched to a gene: 17. Germline V gives CDR1 MNHNS, CDR2 SASEGT. This CDR3 is built from 16 residues.

This chain connects TRBV6-1 to TRBJ1-1; D gene unclear. Per germline, CDR1 MNHNS and CDR2 SASEGT. V lost 7 bases, J lost 0 bases, and 9 bases lay in between. The CDR3 covers 13 residues. This CDR3 reads CASNNGLNTEAFF. As DNA, the CDR3 is TGTGCCAGCAATAACGGGCTGAACACTGAAGCTTTCTTT.

In its sample, this clonotype is large (0.1 to 1%). The chain recombines TRBV10-1 with TRBJ2-5; the match to TRBD2 covers 14 bases. V lost 0 bases and J lost 4; bases outside the gene matches: 4. The germline gives CDR1 WNHNN, CDR2 SYGVQD (reference sequence). The CDR3 consists of 17 residues. In nucleotides, the CDR3 is TGCGCCAGCAGTGAGTCGAAGGGACTAGCGGGAGTAGAGACCCAGTACTTC. This encodes CASSESKGLAGVETQYF.

As regards this clonotype: An end of the junction differs from the germline gene, which may be a read error. V usage is TRBV10-1 and J usage is TRBJ2-3; D might be TRBD1 (5 bases). The germline V gene encodes CDR1 WNHNN and CDR2 SYGVQD (reference sequence). The CDR3 runs to 15 residues. DNA of the CDR3: TGCGCCAGCAGTGAGGGGGTGTGGGGCACAGATATTCAGTACTTT. As protein: CASSEGVWGTDIQYF.